This TCR beta chain was sequenced during a study of cytomegalovirus exposure and HLA in healthy donors. Study in general: A subsequent analysis stated that the 120 validation repertoires were run on the same platform as the 550 to 750 first-cohort repertoires. Study results and limitations: Cytomegalovirus status was reportedly diagnosed by the classifier with high sensitivity and specificity. It was 150 or so TCR beta chains that were listed as cytomegalovirus-associated. Three chains tied to CMV proved CMV antigen-specific in vitro.

Notes on this clone: The antigen remains unidentified.

Trimming shortened V by 4 bases and J by 4 bases, and 8 bases separated the two germline ends. CDR1 is SGHDT, CDR2 YYEEEE, per germline. This CDR3 contains 12 residues. Sequencing used immunoSEQ multiplex PCR; TCRdb keeps in-frame clones, though not all of them. The sample consists of roughly 150,000 clones, approximately 84% of them appearing once. This TCR was recovered from a man in his thirties or forties in good health and CMV-seropositive. This chain connects TRBV5-6 to TRBJ2-5; no clear D gene. Input material: PBMCs. CDR3 in amino acids: CASSRERETQYF. CDR3 nucleotide sequence: TGTGCCAGCAGCCGAGAAAGAGAGACCCAGTACTTC.